This TCR beta chain came from a study of blood T cell repertoires in COVID-19 (dated by TCRdb to about 2020). Concerning the study at large: Samples covering the acute and convalescent phases of COVID-19 were provided by collaborators in the United States, Italy and Spain. The prospective study material was composed of cDNA or gDNA derived from T cells, B-cell-depleted T cells, or PBMCs. The dataset comprised deeply sampled blood TCRbeta repertoires from subjects exposed to, actively infected with, or recovered from COVID-19. The repertoires were released in a freely available public database meant as a resource for research on the immune response to SARS-CoV-2. The samples were drawn from two sources: the first 160 participants of the ongoing ImmuneRACE study, and 1,200 or so subjects contributed by 6 global collaborators. Sample metadata almost always included a de-identified subject ID, COVID-19 status, age in years and sex. Where available, HLA class I and class II types were obtained from metadata supplied by the sample provider rather than from assay-based typing.

The immunoSEQ Assay, a bias-controlled multiplex PCR, was used to amplify TCRbeta CDR3 regions from genomic DNA. The study's own analysis went as follows. Nucleated cell counts per sample were estimated from amplification of reference gene primers within the assay. Sequence reads were collapsed and filtered to measure the absolute abundance of every unique TCRbeta CDR3 rearrangement. For each sample, productive Simpson clonality was calculated by taking the square root of Simpson's diversity index across productive rearrangements. The source is immuneACCESS, and TCRdb retained only in-frame sequences with V and J called. Part of the clones is not carried over; for the studies checked, unresolved V genes explain less than half of this, and the remainder is unexplained. Clone size and V and J calls were adopted from that table, with D and trimming inferred from the DNA. The sample contains 310,000 or so clones, around four fifths of them found a single time. Of the sample, 0.95% to 1.5% falls within the top ten clones.

This clone appeared once. Its antigen remains unidentified. Base qualities are not at hand, and no much larger clone is one base apart. What the study reported, not specific to this receptor: How much clinical and demographic metadata was included differed by source and by participant, and the metadata was provided uncurated.

Spanning cysteine to phenylalanine, the CDR3 consists of 14 amino acids. CDR3 DNA only is kept here, 42 bases in frame from base 1. The germline ends are 11 bases apart after V is trimmed by 5 bases and J by 3 bases. CDR1 and CDR2 (LNHDA, SQIVND) derive from the germline V gene (reference sequence). Each collaborating institution followed its own protocols to collect whole blood in K2EDTA tubes. For TCRbeta analysis, collaborators shipped samples as frozen whole blood, isolated PBMCs, or DNA extracted from either of those sample types. The chain couples TRBV19 to TRBJ1-5, with the D gene too uncertain to name. The sample taken for sequencing was peripheral blood. The receptor's source is a woman in her forties or fifties with acute or convalescent COVID-19. The DNA sequence is as follows: TGTGCCAGTAGTGTAACAGCTCCCAATCAGCCCCAGCATTTT. The translation is CASSVTAPNQPQHF.